A single sample is the source of the 6 T cell receptor beta chains below, sequenced in a study of PD-1 blockade in mismatch repair-deficient tumors. Only in-frame clones appear in the TCRdb table, and some are missing; sequencing was by immunoSEQ multiplex PCR. The repertoire holds 4,000 or so clones, about 79% seen once, with under 8.5% in the top ten. Described time point: archival surgical resection tumor tissue. The input for sequencing was primary tumor tissue, taken from a patient treated with pembrolizumab. The receptors derive from an adult with mismatch repair-deficient cancer.

This clone has only a few counts. V and J are TRBV9 and TRBJ2-7; TRBD2 is a possible D gene (5 bases). This CDR3 is 13 amino acids long. Germline loops: CDR1 SGDLS, CDR2 YYNGEE. V lost 4 bases to trimming and J lost 3 bases, with 11 bases between them. The CDR3 loop is CASSPSDFYEQYF. CDR3 DNA: TGTGCCAGCAGCCCCTCGGACTTCTACGAGCAGTACTTC.

The chain has TRBV5-1 and TRBJ1-2; D gene unclear. V was pared by 1 base and J by 4 bases, with 5 bases between. Germline-derived CDR1 and CDR2 are SGHRS and YFSETQ. This CDR3 is 12 amino acids long. Here the CDR3 reads CASSLFVYGYTF. As DNA, the CDR3 is TGCGCCAGCAGCTTGTTCGTCTATGGCTACACCTTC.

The chain joins TRBV5-1 to TRBJ2-5; 9 positions agree with TRBD1. V was pared by 4 bases and J by 6 bases, with 13 bases of the junction left unmatched. The germline V gene encodes CDR1 SGHRS and CDR2 YFSETQ. The CDR3 loop spans 16 amino acids. The CDR3 DNA is TGCGCCAGCAGCCCCCGGGACAGGGAGAGTTCAAAGACCCAGTACTTC. It is translated as CASSPRDRESSKTQYF.

The chain links TRBV10-2 to TRBJ1-4; TRBD1 aligns across 9 bases. The CDR3 loop spans 14 amino acids. V lost 8 bases to trimming and J lost 6 bases; unmatched junction nucleotides: 7. Germline values: CDR1 WSHSY, CDR2 SAAADI. Here the CDR3 DNA reads TGCGCCAGCGCGACCGGGACAGGGTATGAAAAACTGTTTTTT. As protein: CASATGTGYEKLFF.

This chain connects TRBV11-3 to TRBJ2-1; TRBD2 agrees at 8 bases. Per germline, CDR1 SGHNT and CDR2 YENEEA. The CDR3 consists of 17 residues. The J segment lost 0 bases and the V segment lost 2 bases, leaving 6 bases of the junction unmatched. The CDR3 coding sequence is TGTGCCAGCAGCTTATCCGGGACTAGGAGCTCCTACAATGAGCAGTTCTTC. Translating it yields CASSLSGTRSSYNEQFF.

V is TRBV5-1 and J is TRBJ2-7; the match to TRBD1 covers 7 bases. Looked up from germline, CDR1 is SGHRS and CDR2 is YFSETQ. This CDR3 is 16 amino acids long. The junction had 8 bases not matched to a gene; V was cut back by 0 bases and J by 2 bases. The CDR3 protein is CASSLGTGDVAYEQYF. CDR3 in DNA: TGCGCCAGCAGCTTGGGTACAGGGGATGTGGCCTACGAGCAGTACTTC.